Shown below are 24 T cell receptor beta chains from a single sample sequenced in a study of naive and memory T cell subsets. Adult healthy volunteers gave 2.5 ml peripheral blood for whole-blood RNA. Alpha and beta constant region primers primed reverse transcription for blood and skin samples. MiXCR, run by TCRdb on the 5' RACE reads, gives a single entry per CDR3 protein. Of about 20,000 distinct CDR3 sequences listed, roughly 4.1% are singletons. These receptors were obtained from a male donor in good health.

By frequency in the sample, this clonotype is medium-sized (0.01 to 0.1%). The CDR3 is CSWVRGATGELFF. CDR3 nucleotide sequence: TGCAGCTGGGTCCGGGGGGCCACCGGGGAGCTGTTTTTT. The chain couples TRBV20-1 to TRBJ2-2, with D perhaps matching TRBD2 (7 bases). The CDR3 extends over 13 amino acids. The germline CDR1 and CDR2 sequences are DFQATT and SNEGSKA (reference sequence).

Comments on this clonotype: A much larger clone differs from this one at a single base, so this may be a read error. The chain employs TRBV5-1 and TRBJ2-3; D unresolved. Trimming shortened V by 0 bases and J by 4 bases, and 9 bases separated the two germline ends. This CDR3 spans 14 amino acids. Germline V gives CDR1 SGHRS, CDR2 YFSETQ. The CDR3 loop reads CASSLEESADTQYF. The CDR3 region has the DNA TGCGCCAGCAGCTTGGAGGAGAGCGCAGATACGCAGTATTTT.

The table lists this clonotype with a few counts. The rearrangement uses TRBV6-2 or TRBV6-3 and TRBJ2-3; 9 bases line up with TRBD2. The germline CDR1 and CDR2 sequences are MNHEY and SVGEGT. The J segment lost 0 bases and the V segment lost 8 bases, leaving 3 bases of the junction unmatched. This CDR3 contains 14 residues. The CDR3: CASAGLASTDTQYF. CDR3 coding DNA: TGTGCCAGCGCCGGACTAGCGAGCACAGATACGCAGTATTTT.

In its sample, this clonotype was seen many times. The genes are TRBV27 and TRBJ2-7; 10 bases line up with TRBD2. Germline trimming cut 4 bases from V and 7 bases from J; bases unmatched to any gene: 10. Germline assignment: CDR1 MNHEY and CDR2 SMNVEV (reference sequence). The CDR3 is 15 amino acids. The CDR3 coding sequence is TGTGCCAGCAGTTCACGACTAGCGGGCCTTTGGGAGCAGTACTTC. As protein: CASSSRLAGLWEQYF.

This clonotype has a count of ten or more. This chain connects TRBV11-1 to TRBJ2-5; D not certain. The CDR3 spans 14 residues. Trimming cost V 0 bases and J 0 bases, with 5 bases left between them. Germline V CDR1 and CDR2: SGHAT, FQDESV (reference sequence). The CDR3 DNA reads as TGTGCCAGCAGCTTAGCCGGAAACCAAGAGACCCAGTACTTC. Its translation: CASSLAGNQETQYF.

The table lists this clonotype with many counts. The V call is TRBV25-1, the J call TRBJ1-5, with D unresolved. V shed 1 base and J shed 6 bases, with 13 bases lying between them. The CDR3 has 15 residues. The germline V gene has CDR1 MGHDK and CDR2 SYGVNS. The DNA for the CDR3 is TGTGCCAGCAGTGAATCCGTAGAGGGAGGTCAGCCCCAGCATTTT. This translates into CASSESVEGGQPQHF.

This clonotype was picked up many times. The rearrangement joins TRBV6-5 to TRBJ1-1; D might be TRBD1 (6 bases). The CDR3 consists of 17 residues. From germline, CDR1 is MNHEY and CDR2 SVGAGI. With 2 bases removed from V and 1 base from J, the gap between germline ends came to 17 bases. The CDR3 sequence: CASSYLRQADTNTEAFF. The CDR3 region has the DNA TGTGCCAGCAGTTACCTGAGACAGGCGGACACGAACACTGAAGCTTTCTTT.

This clonotype was seen repeatedly, ten times or more. The chain uses TRBV27 and TRBJ2-7; weak D call: TRBD2 (5 bases). CDR1 is MNHEY and CDR2 is SMNVEV in the germline V gene (reference sequence). V was clipped by 2 bases and J by 5 bases, with 10 bases between them. This CDR3 spans 13 amino acids. CDR3 protein: CASSLEGTDEQYF. As DNA, the CDR3 is TGTGCCAGCAGTTTAGAGGGTACGGACGAGCAGTACTTC.

This clonotype has ten or more counts. The chain carries TRBV7-6 and TRBJ1-4, with a weak D call TRBD1 (5 bases). This CDR3 spans 16 amino acids. The germline CDR1 and CDR2 sequences are SGHVS and FNYEAQ. Trimming left V 1 base short and J 0 bases short, with 9 bases between. This CDR3 is CASSLGQGPTNEKLFF. CDR3 DNA: TGTGCCAGCAGCTTAGGGCAGGGACCAACTAATGAAAAACTGTTTTTT.

This clonotype was observed many times. This chain joins TRBV12-3 or TRBV12-4 and TRBJ2-1, with D unclear. The V gene lost 6 bases and the J gene lost 10 bases, with 13 bases spanning the gap. CDR3 length equals 12 residues. The CDR3 protein is CASRGRTPEQFF. CDR3 DNA: TGTGCCAGCAGGGGAAGGACCCCCGAGCAGTTCTTC.

This clonotype was seen ten or more times. The chain uses TRBV4-1 and TRBJ2-3, with 8 bases identical to TRBD2. The CDR3 extends over 15 amino acids. The junction had 3 bases not matched to a gene; V was cut back by 3 bases and J by 1 base. Looked up from germline, CDR1 is MGHRA and CDR2 is YSYEKL. In DNA, the CDR3 is TGCGCCAGCAGCCACGAGCGGGAGCGCACAGATACGCAGTATTTT. Amino acid sequence: CASSHERERTDTQYF.

In its sample, this clonotype was seen many times. The V call is TRBV20-1, the J call TRBJ2-7, with no clear D. The CDR3 has 15 residues. V lost 0 bases and J lost 2, with 14 bases in between. Germline CDR1 and CDR2: DFQATT and SNEGSKA (reference sequence). The CDR3 DNA is TGCAGTGCTAGAGATCGGAGAGGAAGAACCTACGAGCAGTACTTC. Protein product: CSARDRRGRTYEQYF.

In regard to this clonotype: This may stem from a read error, because a much larger clone lies one nucleotide away. The chain is built from TRBV5-5 and TRBJ1-1; a weak D match, TRBD1 (5 bases). Germline loops: CDR1 SGHKS, CDR2 YYEKEE (reference sequence). CDR3 size: 12 residues. Deletions cut 5 bases from V and 6 bases from J, with 11 bases between. The CDR3 protein is CASRSGCAEAFF. The CDR3, as DNA: TGTGCCAGCAGGTCAGGGTGCGCTGAAGCTTTCTTT.

By share, this clonotype counts as medium-sized. The CDR3 region has the DNA TGTGCCAGCAGCAACGGGCTCGAGGGTCAGCCCCAGCATTTT. It codes for CASSNGLEGQPQHF. This chain joins TRBV7-8 and TRBJ1-5; D remains unclear. With 5 bases removed from V and 6 bases from J, the gap between germline ends came to 14 bases. The CDR3 sequence is 14 residues long. Germline lookup yields CDR1 SGHVS and CDR2 FQNEAQ. Full variable domain (outside the CDR3, taken from reference TRBV7-8 and TRBJ1-5): GAGVSQSPRYKVAKRGQDVALRCDPISGHVSLFWYQQALGQGPEFLTYFQNEAQLDKSGLPSDRFFAERPEGSVSTLKIQRTQQEDSAVYLCASSNGLEGQPQHFGDGTRLSIL.

This clonotype was observed at least ten times. The CDR3 spells CASSLDGNTDTQYF. The CDR3 nucleotides are TGCGCCAGCAGCTTGGACGGGAACACAGATACGCAGTATTTT. The V call is TRBV5-1, the J call TRBJ2-3, with D possibly matching TRBD2 (5 bases). Germline-derived CDR1 and CDR2 are SGHRS and YFSETQ. V lost 0 bases, J lost 2 bases, and 7 bases lay in between. This CDR3 region has 14 residues.

This clonotype was detected ten times or more. This chain connects TRBV12-3 or TRBV12-4 to TRBJ2-3, with D perhaps matching TRBD2 (5 bases). The CDR3 is 14 residues long. Trimming shortened V by 3 bases and J by 4 bases, and 11 bases separated the two germline ends. The CDR3 spells CASSFSPAADTQYF. The CDR3 DNA follows: TGTGCCAGCAGTTTCAGTCCAGCGGCAGATACGCAGTATTTT.

Details on this clonotype: A much larger clone lies a single base off, so this may be a read error. This chain uses TRBV5-1 with TRBJ2-3; no clear D gene. This CDR3 contains 16 residues. Looked up from germline, CDR1 is SGHRS and CDR2 is YFSETQ. The CDR3 nucleotides read TGCGACAGCAGCTTGGAACACCAGTCTAGCACAGATACGCAGTATTTT. It is translated as CDSSLEHQSSTDTQYF.

This clonotype was counted at least ten times. The chain has TRBV6-2 or TRBV6-3 and TRBJ2-5; 7 bases line up with TRBD2. The germline CDR1 and CDR2 sequences are MNHEY and SVGEGT. Trimming cost V 5 bases and J 4 bases; bases outside gene matches: 7. The length of the CDR3 is 14 residues. The CDR3 region has the DNA TGTGCCAGCAGTCCCTGGACTAGTGCAGAGACCCAGTACTTC. It is translated as CASSPWTSAETQYF.

This clonotype is labeled medium-sized. This rearrangement joins TRBV12-2 to TRBJ1-4; whether TRBD1, the table's D call, matches the DNA was not checked. TRBV12-2 is a pseudogene. The CDR3 sequence is 16 residues long. The CDR3 sequence is CASRSETGWNNEKLFF. The DNA for the CDR3 is TGTGCAAGTCGCTCCGAAACAGGGTGGAATAATGAAAAACTGTTTTTT.

There are many counts of this clonotype. The J gene is TRBJ2-7, the V gene TRBV6-1, with D tentatively TRBD1 or TRBD2 (5 bases each). Germline V gives CDR1 MNHNS, CDR2 SASEGT. This CDR3 is built from 14 residues. Deletions cut 6 bases from V and 2 bases from J, with 14 bases between. The CDR3 sequence is CASSDWGSPYEQYF. CDR3 coding DNA: TGTGCCAGCAGCGACTGGGGGTCCCCCTACGAGCAGTACTTC.

This clonotype was counted at least ten times. The V and J genes are TRBV11-2 and TRBJ1-5, with 7 nucleotides matching TRBD1. The CDR3 covers 16 residues. CDR1 and CDR2 (germline): SGHAT, FQNNGV. Trimming cost V 5 bases and J 2 bases; bases outside gene matches: 9. DNA of the CDR3: TGTGCCAGCAGCCCCCAGACAGGGACAGGCAATCAGCCCCAGCATTTT. Its translation is CASSPQTGTGNQPQHF.

This clonotype was counted ten times or more. The DNA for the CDR3 is TGTGCCAGCAGCCAGACAGGCGGCTCCTACAATGAGCAGTTCTTC. Its translation is CASSQTGGSYNEQFF. The chain joins TRBV14 to TRBJ2-1; D possibly corresponds to TRBD1 (6 bases). The CDR3 is 15 amino acids. From germline, CDR1 is SGHDN and CDR2 FVKESK. V lost 3 bases, J lost 0 bases, and 9 bases lay in between.

This clonotype was recorded at least ten times. This rearrangement joins TRBV15 to TRBJ2-3, with 8 bases lining up with TRBD1. CDR3 length: 14 amino acids. The V gene end was trimmed by 9 bases and the J gene end by 4 bases; junction bases not matched to a gene: 9. From germline, CDR1 is LNHNV and CDR2 YYDKDF (reference sequence). The CDR3 sequence is CATTGAGMADTQYF. The CDR3 DNA follows: TGTGCCACGACAGGGGCGGGAATGGCAGATACGCAGTATTTT.

In this sample, this clonotype turned up many times. The chain is built from TRBV19 and TRBJ2-2; TRBD2 matches 9 bases. Germline V gives CDR1 LNHDA, CDR2 SQIVND (reference sequence). J gave up 0 bases and V 7 bases, and 3 bases lay outside the gene matches. This CDR3 spans 15 amino acids. CDR3: CASKGLAANTGELFF. The CDR3 region has the DNA TGTGCCAGTAAGGGACTAGCAGCGAACACCGGGGAGCTGTTTTTT.